This TCR beta chain emerged from a study of cytomegalovirus exposure and HLA in healthy donors. This CDR3 is built from 15 residues. Germline V gene lookup returns CDR1 MDHEN and CDR2 SYDVKM. J gave up 10 bases and V 6 bases, and 10 bases lay outside the gene matches. This clone was counted many times. The PCR made use of 60 Vbeta and 13 Jbeta primers. Sequencing used immunoSEQ multiplex PCR; TCRdb keeps in-frame clones, though not all of them. Of roughly 190,000 clones in the sample, roughly 60% are singletons; the top ten hold 2.5% to 3%. V is TRBV28 and J is TRBJ2-1; TRBD1 matches at 12 bases. Specimen: PBMCs. The sequence was obtained from a man in his forties or fifties in good health and CMV-seronegative. The CDR3 loop reads CASSRPGQGAREQFF. CDR3 in DNA: TGTGCCAGCAGCCGACCGGGACAGGGGGCAAGGGAGCAGTTCTTC. Filled out from reference TRBV28 and TRBJ2-1, the complete variable domain reads DVKVTQSSRYLVKRTGEKVFLECVQDMDHENMFWYRQDPGLGLRLIYFSYDVKMKEKGDIPEGYSVSREKKERFSLILESASTNQTSMYLCASSRPGQGAREQFFGPGTRLTVL.